This T cell receptor beta chain derives from a study of blood T cell repertoires in COVID-19. Study in general: The United States, Italy and Spain were the sources of the acute and convalescent COVID-19 samples.

This clone was found a few times. In the original workflow: Nucleated cell counts were estimated from reference gene primer amplification. TCRdb's table, derived via immunoSEQ multiplex PCR, lists solely in-frame clones and lacks some. V and J calls and clone size are as listed in that table; D and trimming were resolved from the DNA. The data show under 200,000 clones, with about 90% seen just once and about 1.7% held by the top ten. The CDR3 has 14 residues. V lost 1 base to trimming and J lost 7 bases, with 13 bases between them. Per germline, CDR1 SEHNR and CDR2 FQNEAQ (reference sequence). The V gene is TRBV7-9, the J gene TRBJ1-1; weak D call: TRBD1 (6 bases). The sequencing sample was made of peripheral blood. The TCR originated in a man between 18 and 35 years old with active or convalescent COVID-19. The CDR3 loop reads CASSLVWGRDEAFF. The CDR3 DNA reads TGTGCCAGCAGCTTAGTCTGGGGGCGCGATGAAGCTTTCTTT.